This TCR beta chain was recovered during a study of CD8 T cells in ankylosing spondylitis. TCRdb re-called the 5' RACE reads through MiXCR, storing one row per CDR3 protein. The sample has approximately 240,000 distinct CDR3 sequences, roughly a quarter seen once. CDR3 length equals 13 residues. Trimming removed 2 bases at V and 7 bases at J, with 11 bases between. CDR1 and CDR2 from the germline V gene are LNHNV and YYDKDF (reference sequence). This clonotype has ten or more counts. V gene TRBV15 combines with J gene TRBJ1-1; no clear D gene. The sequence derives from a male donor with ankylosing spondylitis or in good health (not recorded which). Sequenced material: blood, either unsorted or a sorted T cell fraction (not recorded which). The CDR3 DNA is TGTGCCACCAGCAGACCGGATCCGGGTGAAGCTTTCTTT. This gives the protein CATSRPDPGEAFF.